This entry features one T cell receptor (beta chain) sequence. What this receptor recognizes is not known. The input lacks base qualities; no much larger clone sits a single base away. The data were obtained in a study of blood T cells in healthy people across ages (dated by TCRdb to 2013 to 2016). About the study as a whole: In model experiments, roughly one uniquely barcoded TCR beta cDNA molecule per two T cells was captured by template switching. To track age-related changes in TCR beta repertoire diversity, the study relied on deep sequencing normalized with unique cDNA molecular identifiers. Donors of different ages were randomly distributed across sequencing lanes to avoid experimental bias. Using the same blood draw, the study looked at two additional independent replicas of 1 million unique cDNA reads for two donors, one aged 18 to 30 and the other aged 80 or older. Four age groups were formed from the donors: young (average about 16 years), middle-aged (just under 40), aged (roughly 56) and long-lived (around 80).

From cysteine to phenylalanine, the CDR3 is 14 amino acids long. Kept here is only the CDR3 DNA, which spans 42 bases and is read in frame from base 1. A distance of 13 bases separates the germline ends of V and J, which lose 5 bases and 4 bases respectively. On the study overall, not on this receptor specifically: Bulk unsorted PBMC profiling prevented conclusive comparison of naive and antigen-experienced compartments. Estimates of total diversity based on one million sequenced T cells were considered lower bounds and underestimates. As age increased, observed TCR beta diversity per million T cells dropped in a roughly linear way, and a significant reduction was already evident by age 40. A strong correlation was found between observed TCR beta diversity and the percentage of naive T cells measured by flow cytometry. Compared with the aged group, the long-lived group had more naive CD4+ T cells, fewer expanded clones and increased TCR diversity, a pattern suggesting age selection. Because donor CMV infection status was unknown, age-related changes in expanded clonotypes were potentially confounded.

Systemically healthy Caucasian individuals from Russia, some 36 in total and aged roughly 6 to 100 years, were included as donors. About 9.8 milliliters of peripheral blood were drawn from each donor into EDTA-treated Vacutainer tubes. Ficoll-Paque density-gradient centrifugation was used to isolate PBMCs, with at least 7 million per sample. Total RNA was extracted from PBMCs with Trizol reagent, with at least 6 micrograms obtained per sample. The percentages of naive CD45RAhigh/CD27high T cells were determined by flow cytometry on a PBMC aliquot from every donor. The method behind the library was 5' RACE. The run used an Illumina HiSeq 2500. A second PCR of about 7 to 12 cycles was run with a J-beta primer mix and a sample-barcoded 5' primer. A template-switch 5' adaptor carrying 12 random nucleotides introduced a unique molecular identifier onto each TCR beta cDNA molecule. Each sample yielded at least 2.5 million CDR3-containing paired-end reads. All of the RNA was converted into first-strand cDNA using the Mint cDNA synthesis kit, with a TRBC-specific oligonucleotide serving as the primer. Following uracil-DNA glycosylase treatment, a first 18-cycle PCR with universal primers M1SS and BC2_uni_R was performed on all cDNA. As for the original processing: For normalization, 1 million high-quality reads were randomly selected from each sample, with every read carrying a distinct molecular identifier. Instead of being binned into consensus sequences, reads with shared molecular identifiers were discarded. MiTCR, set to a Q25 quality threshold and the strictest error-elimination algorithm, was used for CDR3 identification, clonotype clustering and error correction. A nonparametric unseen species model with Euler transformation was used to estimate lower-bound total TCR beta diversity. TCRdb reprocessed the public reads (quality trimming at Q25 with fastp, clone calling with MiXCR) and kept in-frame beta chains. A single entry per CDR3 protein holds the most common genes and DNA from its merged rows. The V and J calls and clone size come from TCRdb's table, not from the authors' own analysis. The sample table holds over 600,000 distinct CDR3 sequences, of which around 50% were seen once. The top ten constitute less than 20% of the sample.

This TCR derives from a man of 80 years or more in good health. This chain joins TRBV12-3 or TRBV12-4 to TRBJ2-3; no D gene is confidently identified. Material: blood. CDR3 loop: CASSGRVSADTQYF. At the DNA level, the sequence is TGTGCCAGCAGTGGAAGGGTGAGCGCAGATACGCAGTATTTT.